In its sample, the clone carrying this T cell receptor (beta chain) was seen many times. The antigen remains unidentified. These data come from a study of post-analysis software for immune sequencing data. Notes on the study in general: With TRBV5-6, TRBV5-1 and TRBV20-1 included, 4 or 5 TRBV segments were more frequent in patients than in controls. People with multiple sclerosis had a significantly lower normalized Chao1 diversity than controls did. Strong co-clustering by F measure was seen for same-batch samples.

Unique-molecular-identifier-tagged TCR beta cDNA libraries were used. TCRdb re-derived calls from the PCR reads in MiXCR, one entry per CDR3 protein. The table has 750,000 to 950,000 distinct CDR3 sequences, around 50% seen once. Germline CDR1 and CDR2: SQVTM and ANQGSEA. The CDR3 runs to 13 residues. Trimming took 8 bases from V and 4 from J, leaving 17 bases between them. The source of this sequence is a girl aged 5-17 years with multiple sclerosis. This chain links TRBV29-1 with TRBJ1-2; D is unclear. Specimen: blood. The CDR3 DNA sequence: TGCAGCTACGAGAGGGTTTTCGGCTATGGCTACACCTTC. Protein: CSYERVFGYGYTF.